Each of the 28 T cell receptor beta chains below was sequenced from the same sample in a study of T cell responses to AZD1222 COVID-19 vaccine. The method was immunoSEQ multiplex PCR; TCRdb's version includes in-frame clones alone and lacks a portion of them. The sample lists 150,000 to 200,000 clones; around 94% were seen once. This sample comprised peripheral blood, obtained on day 0 of AZD1222 vaccination. These receptors came from an adult in good health.

The chain employs TRBV19 and TRBJ2-7, with no clear D. The V gene's germline CDR1 is LNHDA and CDR2 SQIVND (reference sequence). With 3 bases removed from V and 5 bases from J, the gap between germline ends came to 14 bases. This CDR3 has 14 residues. CDR3 coding DNA: TGTGCCAGTAGTATCCGACCGGCTCAGCACGAGCAGTACTTC. This translates into CASSIRPAQHEQYF.

The V gene is TRBV4-3, the J gene TRBJ2-1, with D perhaps matching TRBD1 or TRBD2 (6 bases each). CDR3 size: 16 residues. V shed 1 base and J shed 2 bases, with 12 bases lying between them. Looked up from germline, CDR1 is LGHNA and CDR2 is YSLEER. The CDR3 region is CASSQGTGGAYNEQFF. The CDR3 bases are TGCGCCAGCAGCCAAGGTACCGGGGGCGCCTACAATGAGCAGTTCTTC.

About this clone: A read error may produce the germline difference seen at one junction end. V and J are TRBV29-1 and TRBJ1-3; D remains ambiguous. In germline, CDR1 is SQVTM, CDR2 ANQGSEA. This CDR3 region has 13 residues. CDR3: CSVEEADRNTIYF. In DNA form, the CDR3 reads TGCAGCGTGGAAGAGGCAGATAGAAACACCATATATTTT.

The rearrangement joins TRBV7-9 to TRBJ2-1; 9 bases agree with TRBD1. Germline CDR1 reads SEHNR; CDR2 reads FQNEAQ (reference sequence). The length of the CDR3 is 15 residues. Germline trimming cut 5 bases from V and 9 bases from J; bases unmatched to any gene: 11. CDR3 sequence reads: CASSPSGQGWGEQFF. Written as DNA, the CDR3 is TGTGCCAGCAGCCCATCCGGACAGGGGTGGGGTGAGCAGTTCTTC.

V usage is TRBV5-5 and J usage is TRBJ2-5; 8 bases agree with TRBD2. J gave up 1 base and V 1 base, and 6 bases lay outside the gene matches. Per the germline V gene, CDR1 is SGHKS and CDR2 is YYEKEE (reference sequence). The CDR3 is 16 amino acids. The CDR3 loop reads CASSLYGGGLQETQYF. CDR3 DNA: TGTGCCAGCAGCTTGTATGGCGGGGGGCTCCAAGAGACCCAGTACTTC. The variable domain in full, with the rest retrieved from reference TRBV5-5 and TRBJ2-5, is DAGVTQSPTHLIKTRGQQVTLRCSPISGHKSVSWYQQVLGQGPQFIFQYYEKEERGRGNFPDRFSARQFPNYSSELNVNALLLGDSALYLCASSLYGGGLQETQYFGPGTRLLVL.

The rearrangement links TRBV12-3 or TRBV12-4 to TRBJ1-1; D is ambiguous. This CDR3 region has 11 residues. Trimming left V 7 bases short and J 1 base short, with 4 bases between. The CDR3 DNA follows: TGTGCCAGCACCCGGAACACTGAAGCTTTCTTT. It translates to CASTRNTEAFF.

The V gene is TRBV2, the J gene TRBJ1-2, with D perhaps matching TRBD1 (6 bases). Trimming removed 2 bases from V and 4 bases from J, with 14 bases in between. This CDR3 region has 15 residues. CDR1 is SNHLY and CDR2 is FYNNEI in the germline V gene. The DNA of the CDR3 is TGTGCCAGCAGTGAAACGTCGGCAGGGGCCTATGGCTACACCTTC. This codes for CASSETSAGAYGYTF.

The CDR3 sequence is CASSQEVGGPYEQYF. CDR3 DNA sequence: TGCGCCAGCAGCCAAGAGGTGGGAGGGCCGTACGAGCAGTACTTC. The chain couples TRBV4-1 to TRBJ2-7; 7 bases are a match to TRBD2. The CDR3 runs 15 residues. The V gene end was trimmed by 0 bases and the J gene end by 4 bases; junction bases not matched to a gene: 6. The germline gives CDR1 MGHRA, CDR2 YSYEKL.

This rearrangement joins TRBV5-6 to TRBJ2-2; no definite D call. V was cut by 2 bases and J by 5 bases, with 10 bases left in between. This CDR3 has 14 residues. The germline gives CDR1 SGHDT, CDR2 YYEEEE. CDR3 nucleotides: TGTGCCAGCAGCTTAGGGTTCGGAACCGGGGAGCTGTTTTTT. Its translation: CASSLGFGTGELFF.

Only one count was recorded for this clone. The V gene is TRBV18, the J gene TRBJ2-3; 8 bases agree with TRBD2. The J segment lost 3 bases and the V segment lost 3 bases, leaving 14 bases of the junction unmatched. Per the germline V gene, CDR1 is KGHSH and CDR2 is LQKENI. The CDR3 is 18 amino acids. For the CDR3, the DNA is TGTGCCAGCTCACCTGCGCTCGTCGGGAGGGCCTTAACAGATACGCAGTATTTT. The encoded protein is CASSPALVGRALTDTQYF. Combining the CDR3 with reference TRBV18 and TRBJ2-3 gives the whole variable domain NAGVMQNPRHLVRRRGQEARLRCSPMKGHSHVYWYRQLPEEGLKFMVYLQKENIIDESGMPKERFSAEFPKEGPSILRIQQVVRGDSAAYFCASSPALVGRALTDTQYFGPGTRLTVL.

This chain connects TRBV6-1 to TRBJ1-5, with D unclear. Trimming removed 1 base at V and 6 bases at J, with 7 bases between. The CDR3 extends over 13 amino acids. The germline gives CDR1 MNHNS, CDR2 SASEGT. CDR3 coding DNA: TGTGCCAGCAGTGAAGTTCTTGGTCAGCCCCAGCATTTT. It encodes CASSEVLGQPQHF.

On this clone: Other DNA sequences of this sample code for an identical CDR3. The chain links TRBV28 to TRBJ2-3; D is ambiguous. From germline, CDR1 is MDHEN and CDR2 SYDVKM. This CDR3 comprises 15 residues. Trimming shortened V by 5 bases and J by 2 bases, and 14 bases separated the two germline ends. The CDR3 nucleotides read TGTGCCAGCAGTCTCCGGGTCTTTTACACAGATACGCAGTATTTT. Protein product: CASSLRVFYTDTQYF.

This clone came up once. The V call is TRBV7-2, the J call TRBJ2-1, with 9 bases that match TRBD1. Looked up from germline, CDR1 is SGHTA and CDR2 is FQGNSA. The CDR3 is 14 residues long. The V gene end was trimmed by 7 bases and the J gene end by 5 bases; junction bases not matched to a gene: 6. The CDR3 reads CASNRGQGNNEQFF. In nucleotides, the CDR3 is TGTGCCAGCAACCGCGGACAGGGGAACAATGAGCAGTTCTTC.

The rearrangement links TRBV3-1 (or the pseudogene TRBV3-2) to TRBJ2-5, with 7 bases fitting TRBD2. Germline loops: CDR1 LGHDT, CDR2 YNNKEL (reference sequence). The CDR3 runs to 17 residues. V shed 0 bases, J shed 0 bases, and the junction held 7 bases outside the gene matches. CDR3 loop: CASSQERSGVYQETQYF. The CDR3 nucleotides are TGTGCCAGCAGCCAAGAGAGAAGCGGGGTGTACCAAGAGACCCAGTACTTC.

The chain carries TRBV6-1 and TRBJ1-5; perhaps TRBD1 as D (5 bases). In germline, CDR1 is MNHNS, CDR2 SASEGT. The CDR3 spans 14 residues. The V end lost 2 bases, the J end lost 8 bases, and 13 bases lay between the germline ends. The CDR3 bases are TGTGCCAGCAGTGAAAACGCAGGGAAGGAGCCCCAGCATTTT. Residues: CASSENAGKEPQHF.

The gene calls are TRBV4-3 and TRBJ2-5; 15 bases match TRBD2. V shed 0 bases, J shed 4 bases, and the junction held 9 bases outside the gene matches. CDR1 is LGHNA and CDR2 is YSLEER in the germline V gene. This CDR3 region has 19 residues. Here the CDR3 reads CASSQDRGLAGGPGETQYF. In nucleotides, the CDR3 is TGCGCCAGCAGCCAAGATAGAGGACTAGCGGGGGGGCCGGGAGAGACCCAGTACTTC.

The CDR3 sequence is CASIGNGNTIYF. Written as DNA, the CDR3 is TGTGCCAGCATAGGTAACGGAAACACCATATATTTT. The V gene is TRBV12-3 or TRBV12-4, the J gene TRBJ1-3; D ambiguous. The CDR3 extends over 12 amino acids. The V end lost 7 bases, the J end lost 4 bases, and 8 bases lay between the germline ends.

This clone was recorded only once. The chain carries TRBV2 and TRBJ1-1; the match to TRBD1 covers 8 bases. The J segment lost 10 bases and the V segment lost 5 bases, leaving 6 bases of the junction unmatched. Per the germline V gene, CDR1 is SNHLY and CDR2 is FYNNEI. The CDR3 runs to 12 residues. The DNA of the CDR3 is TGTGCCAGCAGTTCTGACAGGGGAGGAGCTTTCTTT. Its translation: CASSSDRGGAFF. Combining the CDR3 with reference TRBV2 and TRBJ1-1 gives the whole variable domain EPEVTQTPSHQVTQMGQEVILRCVPISNHLYFYWYRQILGQKVEFLVSFYNNEISEKSEIFDDQFSVERPDGSNFTLKIRSTKLEDSAMYFCASSSDRGGAFFGQGTRLTVV.

The chain carries TRBV5-4 and TRBJ2-5, with D unresolved. The length of the CDR3 is 14 residues. CDR1 and CDR2 from the germline V gene are SGHNT and YYREEE (reference sequence). V was pared by 4 bases and J by 2 bases, with 12 bases between. CDR3 region: CASSASSQQETQYF. The CDR3 DNA is TGTGCCAGCAGCGCAAGCTCCCAACAAGAGACCCAGTACTTC.

This chain uses TRBV3-1 (or the pseudogene TRBV3-2) with TRBJ2-5; 8 bases are shared with TRBD1. Germline CDR1 LGHDT, CDR2 YNNKEL (reference sequence). With 4 bases clipped from V and 4 bases from J, the junction kept 2 bases outside the gene matches. CDR3 length: 13 residues. DNA for the CDR3: TGTGCCAGCAGCCCGACAGGGGTAGAGACCCAGTACTTC. It translates to CASSPTGVETQYF.

J is TRBJ1-1 and V is TRBV27; D gene ambiguous. Germline values: CDR1 MNHEY, CDR2 SMNVEV (reference sequence). V lost 5 bases to trimming and J lost 5 bases, with 12 bases between them. The CDR3 extends over 13 amino acids. The CDR3, as DNA: TGTGCCAGCAGTCGGGATCTTTGGACTGAAGCTTTCTTT. This gives the protein CASSRDLWTEAFF.

The chain uses TRBV3-1 (or the pseudogene TRBV3-2) and TRBJ2-7; 10 bases map to TRBD1. The CDR3 loop spans 15 amino acids. Germline values: CDR1 LGHDT, CDR2 YNNKEL (reference sequence). Germline trimming cut 4 bases from V and 7 bases from J; bases unmatched to any gene: 10. This CDR3 reads CASSLDGTGAWEQYF. The DNA for the CDR3 is TGTGCCAGCAGCCTCGACGGGACAGGGGCTTGGGAGCAGTACTTC.

The CDR3 loop reads CASYPAGSTNEKLFF. Here the CDR3 DNA reads TGTGCCTCTTACCCGGCGGGCTCAACTAATGAAAAACTGTTTTTT. V usage is TRBV19 and J usage is TRBJ1-4, with no clear D. Trimming took 11 bases from V and 0 from J, leaving 16 bases between them. Germline V lookup: CDR1 LNHDA, CDR2 SQIVND (reference sequence). The CDR3 is made up of 15 amino acids.

The chain recombines TRBV6-2 or TRBV6-3 with TRBJ1-1; D might be TRBD1 (5 bases). Germline V gene lookup returns CDR1 MNHEY and CDR2 SVGEGT. The CDR3 is 14 amino acids. Trimming shortened V by 6 bases and J by 3 bases, and 14 bases separated the two germline ends. In DNA, the CDR3 is TGTGCCAGCAGCTTTTCCGGAGGGGACACTGAAGCTTTCTTT. It specifies CASSFSGGDTEAFF.

The rearrangement uses TRBV3-1 (or the pseudogene TRBV3-2) and TRBJ1-1; TRBD1 matches 10 bases. Per germline, CDR1 LGHDT and CDR2 YNNKEL (reference sequence). The ends lost 1 base at V and 6 bases at J; junction bases unmatched: 5. The CDR3 contains 15 residues. Here the CDR3 DNA reads TGTGCCAGCAGCCAAGTGGGGACAGGGGTGTCTGAAGCTTTCTTT. Translated: CASSQVGTGVSEAFF.

The chain is built from TRBV27 and TRBJ1-2, with TRBD1 as a possible D gene (5 bases). CDR3 size: 11 residues. Germline V gives CDR1 MNHEY, CDR2 SMNVEV (reference sequence). Trimming cost V 6 bases and J 5 bases, with 7 bases left between them. This CDR3 reads CASSQGYGYTF. The CDR3 DNA is TGTGCCAGCAGCCAGGGATATGGCTACACCTTC.

This clone was observed a single time. The chain uses TRBV30 and TRBJ2-3; D is perhaps TRBD1 (5 bases). Trimming stripped 0 bases from V and 6 bases from J, with 19 bases between. The length of the CDR3 is 16 residues. Looked up from germline, CDR1 is GTSNPN and CDR2 is SVGIG (reference sequence). The CDR3 is CAWSVGQGFPADTQYF. CDR3 sequence (DNA): TGTGCCTGGAGTGTAGGGCAGGGTTTTCCCGCCGATACGCAGTATTTT.

The CDR3 loop is CASRSQGSGGTTDTQYF. CDR3 coding DNA: TGTGCCAGCAGGTCCCAGGGTAGCGGGGGGACCACAGATACGCAGTATTTT. The chain combines TRBV7-6 with TRBJ2-3; TRBD2 matches at 10 bases. Germline-derived CDR1 and CDR2 are SGHVS and FNYEAQ. V trimming: 6 bases; J trimming: 2 bases; junction bases outside the gene matches: 11. This CDR3 is built from 17 residues.